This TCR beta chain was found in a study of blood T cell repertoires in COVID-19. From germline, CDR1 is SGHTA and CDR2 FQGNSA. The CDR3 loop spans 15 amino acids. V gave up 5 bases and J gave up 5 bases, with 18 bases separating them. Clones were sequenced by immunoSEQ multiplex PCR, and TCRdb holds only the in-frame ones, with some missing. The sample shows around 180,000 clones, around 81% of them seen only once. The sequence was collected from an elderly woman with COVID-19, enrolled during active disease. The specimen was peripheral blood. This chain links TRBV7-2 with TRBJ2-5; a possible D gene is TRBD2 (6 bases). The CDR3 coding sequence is TGTGCCAGCAGCCAGACCTGGAGGGGAATGGAGACCCAGTACTTC. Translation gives CASSQTWRGMETQYF. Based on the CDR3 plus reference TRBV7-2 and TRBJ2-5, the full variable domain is GAGVSQSPSNKVTEKGKDVELRCDPISGHTALYWYRQSLGQGLEFLIYFQGNSAPDKSGLPSDRFSAERTGGSVSTLTIQRTQQEDSAVYLCASSQTWRGMETQYFGPGTRLLVL.